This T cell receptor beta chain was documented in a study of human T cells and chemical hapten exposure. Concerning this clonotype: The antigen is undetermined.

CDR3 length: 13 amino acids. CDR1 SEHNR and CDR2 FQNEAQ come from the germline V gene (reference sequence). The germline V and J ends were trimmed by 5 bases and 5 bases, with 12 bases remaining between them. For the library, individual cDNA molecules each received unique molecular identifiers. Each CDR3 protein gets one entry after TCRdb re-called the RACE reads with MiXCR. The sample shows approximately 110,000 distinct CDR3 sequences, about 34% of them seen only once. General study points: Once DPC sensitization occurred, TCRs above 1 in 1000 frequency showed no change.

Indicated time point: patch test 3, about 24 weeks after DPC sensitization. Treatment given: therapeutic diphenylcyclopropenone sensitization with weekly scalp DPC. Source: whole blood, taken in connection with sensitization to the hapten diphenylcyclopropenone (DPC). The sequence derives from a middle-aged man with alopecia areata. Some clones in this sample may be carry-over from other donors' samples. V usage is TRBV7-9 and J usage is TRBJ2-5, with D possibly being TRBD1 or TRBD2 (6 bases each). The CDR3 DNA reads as TGTGCCAGCAGCGCAGGGGCGGGGGAGACCCAGTACTTC. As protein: CASSAGAGETQYF.